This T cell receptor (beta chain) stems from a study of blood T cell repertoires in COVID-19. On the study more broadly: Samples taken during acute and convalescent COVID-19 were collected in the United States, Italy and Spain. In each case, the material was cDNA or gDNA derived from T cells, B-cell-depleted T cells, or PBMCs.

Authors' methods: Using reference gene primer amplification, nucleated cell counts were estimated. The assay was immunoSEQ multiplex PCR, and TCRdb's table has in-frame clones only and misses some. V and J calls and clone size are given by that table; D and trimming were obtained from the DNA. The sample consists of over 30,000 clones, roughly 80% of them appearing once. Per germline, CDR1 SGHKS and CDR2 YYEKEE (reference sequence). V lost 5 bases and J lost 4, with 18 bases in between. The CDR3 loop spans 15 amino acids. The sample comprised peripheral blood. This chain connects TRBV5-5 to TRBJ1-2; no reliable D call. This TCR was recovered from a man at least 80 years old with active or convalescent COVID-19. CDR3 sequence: CASSPRPRESYGYTF. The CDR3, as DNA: TGTGCCAGCAGTCCTCGTCCAAGGGAGAGCTATGGCTACACCTTC.